This note documents a single T cell receptor (beta chain) sequence. This clone has ten or more counts. Its target antigen remains unknown. No base quality information exists; no much larger clone differs at one position. The sample belongs to a study of metastatic and nonmetastatic thyroid tumors (dated by TCRdb to 2020 to 2021). Looking at the study overall: Repertoires were compared across peripheral blood and tumor or nodule tissue samples from malignant and benign thyroid patients. Summary of the overall study and its limitations: TCR beta diversity was reported as significantly higher in malignant tumors than in benign nodules, in both blood and tumor samples.

None of the patients had been given any treatment before thyroid surgery. Using T-cell receptor beta sequencing, the researchers looked back retrospectively at clinical samples from patients, gathered between about 2011 and 2019. Trimming removed 4 bases from V and 0 bases from J, leaving 13 bases between the germline ends. CDR1 and CDR2 were assigned from the germline V gene as LGHNA and YNFKEQ. From cysteine to phenylalanine, the CDR3 is 16 amino acids long. The read is trimmed to its CDR3 DNA, 48 bases read in frame from base 1. Libraries were built with PCR. Sequencer: Illumina HiSeq 4000. High-throughput sequencing was used to profile the CDR3 region of the TCR beta-chain in every patient. As for the authors' bioinformatics: The researchers built a classifier to tell apart papillary thyroid cancer patients with distant metastasis, based on CDR3 differences among clinicopathological groups. To measure repertoire diversity the researchers used the Shannon index, while the Morisita-Horn index served to gauge how similar the tumor and blood repertoires were. TCRdb reprocessed the public reads (quality trimming at Q25 with fastp, clone calling with MiXCR) and kept in-frame beta chains. These V and J calls rely on TCRdb rather than the paper's analysis. The sample contains around 22,000 clones, 9.5% to 12% of them found a single time. The top ten constitute less than 30% of the sample.

This TCR derives from a female donor with papillary thyroid cancer or a benign thyroid nodule (not recorded which). Some clones in this sample may be carry-over from other donors' samples. The sequence links TRBV4-2 to TRBJ2-1; the D gene assignment is ambiguous. The sequenced sample consisted of blood. The nucleotide sequence is TGTGCCAGCAGCCTCACTACCACAAGCTCCTACAATGAGCAGTTCTTC. Translated, it gives CASSLTTTSSYNEQFF.